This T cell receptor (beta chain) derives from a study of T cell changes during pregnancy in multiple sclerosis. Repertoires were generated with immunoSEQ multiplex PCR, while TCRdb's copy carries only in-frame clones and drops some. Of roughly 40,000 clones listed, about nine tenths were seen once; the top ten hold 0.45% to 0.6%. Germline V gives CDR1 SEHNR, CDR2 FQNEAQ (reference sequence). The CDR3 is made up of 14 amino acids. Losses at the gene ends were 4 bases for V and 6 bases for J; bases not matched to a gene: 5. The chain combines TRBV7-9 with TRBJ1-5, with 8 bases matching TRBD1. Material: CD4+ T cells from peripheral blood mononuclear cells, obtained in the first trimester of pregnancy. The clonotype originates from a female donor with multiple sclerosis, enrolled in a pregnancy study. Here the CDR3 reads CASSSGQGSQPQHF. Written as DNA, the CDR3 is TGTGCCAGCAGCTCCGGACAGGGCAGTCAGCCCCAGCATTTT.